Ten or more counts support the clone carrying this TCR beta chain. Its specificity is unknown. MiXCR, run by TCRdb on the 5' RACE reads, gives a single entry per CDR3 protein. There are around 9,300 distinct CDR3 sequences in the sample; around 5.1% occur only once, and about 24% lies in the top ten. These data are taken from a study of spatial heterogeneity in lung cancer. The time point: sample taken at primary tumor resection. Whole-study results and caveats: Mutation counts in tumors were tracked by counts of expanded intratumoral alpha and beta TCRs.

This receptor was obtained from a female donor with early-stage non-small cell lung cancer. The material sequenced was lung tumor tissue, taken at surgery.

CDR3 sequence: CASSPDRGHSNQPQHF. As DNA, the CDR3 is TGTGCCAGCTCACCGGATCGGGGGCATAGCAATCAGCCCCAGCATTTT. The V gene is TRBV18, the J gene TRBJ1-5; a weak D match, TRBD1 (6 bases). Germline V CDR1 and CDR2: KGHSH, LQKENI. V shed 3 bases and J shed 0 bases, with 12 bases lying between them. This CDR3 comprises 16 residues. Looking up the rest from reference TRBV18 and TRBJ1-5 gives the full variable domain: NAGVMQNPRHLVRRRGQEARLRCSPMKGHSHVYWYRQLPEEGLKFMVYLQKENIIDESGMPKERFSAEFPKEGPSILRIQQVVRGDSAAYFCASSPDRGHSNQPQHFGDGTRLSIL.